This TCR beta chain was recovered during a study of Graves' ophthalmopathy and Graves' hyperthyroidism. This CDR3 has 8 residues. The V gene's germline CDR1 is MDHEN and CDR2 SYDVKM. Deletions cut 10 bases from V and 6 bases from J, with 3 bases between. Exclusion applied to patients with other autoimmune diseases, uncontrolled infections, pregnancy or lactation. This clonotype was picked up many times. Antigen: not known. Transcripts of RNA were the source for amplifying TCR beta CDR3 regions. First-round RT-PCR employed HTBI primers, with a second-round multiplex PCR after it. Via MiXCR, TCRdb re-called the multiplex PCR reads, giving one row per CDR3 protein. Here the sample spans over a million distinct CDR3 sequences, about two fifths being singletons. Overall study results and limits: Also, most clonotypes expanded in the thyroid above 0.001 frequency appeared in blood. In predicting ophthalmopathy progression, the model reached around 66% sensitivity and roughly 74% specificity. Distinction of ophthalmopathy from stable hyperthyroidism by a 13-signature model reached approximately 89% sensitivity and approximately 80% specificity.

The sequenced sample was peripheral blood or thyroid tissue (not recorded which). The rearrangement joins TRBV28 to TRBJ1-2; D is undetermined. This clonotype was sampled from an adult man with Graves' hyperthyroidism. In nucleotides, the CDR3 is TGTGCCATTGATGGCTACACCTTC. Translation gives CAIDGYTF.